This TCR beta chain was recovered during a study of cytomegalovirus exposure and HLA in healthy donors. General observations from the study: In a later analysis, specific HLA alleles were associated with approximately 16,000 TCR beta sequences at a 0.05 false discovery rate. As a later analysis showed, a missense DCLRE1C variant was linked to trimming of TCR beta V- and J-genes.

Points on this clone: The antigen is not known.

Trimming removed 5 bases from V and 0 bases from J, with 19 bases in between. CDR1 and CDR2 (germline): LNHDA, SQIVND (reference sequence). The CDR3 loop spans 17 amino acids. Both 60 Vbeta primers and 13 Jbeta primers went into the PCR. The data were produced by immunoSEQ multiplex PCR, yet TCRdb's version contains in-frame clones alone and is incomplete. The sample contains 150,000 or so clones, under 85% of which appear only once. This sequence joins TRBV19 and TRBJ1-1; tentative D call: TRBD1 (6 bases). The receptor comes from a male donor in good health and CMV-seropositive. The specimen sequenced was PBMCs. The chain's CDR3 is CASSRSQGQAMNTEAFF. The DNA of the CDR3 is TGTGCCAGTAGTCGAAGCCAGGGGCAGGCCATGAACACTGAAGCTTTCTTT.